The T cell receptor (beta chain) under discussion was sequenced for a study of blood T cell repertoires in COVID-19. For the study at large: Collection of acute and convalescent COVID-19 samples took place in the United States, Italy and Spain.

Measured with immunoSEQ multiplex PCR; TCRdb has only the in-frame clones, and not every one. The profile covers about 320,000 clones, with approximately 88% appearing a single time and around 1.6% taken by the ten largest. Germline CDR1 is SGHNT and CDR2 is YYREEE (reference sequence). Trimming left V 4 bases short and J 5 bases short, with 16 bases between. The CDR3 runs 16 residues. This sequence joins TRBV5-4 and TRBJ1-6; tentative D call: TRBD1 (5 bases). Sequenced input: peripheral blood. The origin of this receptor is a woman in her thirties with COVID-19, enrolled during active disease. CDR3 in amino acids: CASSEGGGVDNSPLHF. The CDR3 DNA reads TGTGCCAGCAGCGAGGGAGGAGGGGTGGATAATTCACCCCTCCACTTT.